Below are 28 T cell receptor beta chains sequenced from a single sample in a study of blood T cell repertoires in COVID-19. TCRdb's copy holds only in-frame clones and misses some; the assay was immunoSEQ multiplex PCR. The sample carries approximately 160,000 clones, around four fifths recorded once. Sequenced input: peripheral blood. These TCRs come from a man aged 35 to 55 who had recovered from COVID-19.

The CDR3: CASSLQGANTGELFF. The CDR3 nucleotides are TGTGCCAGCAGCTTACAGGGGGCGAACACCGGGGAGCTGTTTTTT. This sequence joins TRBV9 and TRBJ2-2, with 8 bases lining up with TRBD1. CDR3 size: 15 residues. V was clipped by 4 bases and J by 0 bases; unmatched bases: 2. Germline V gene data show CDR1 as SGDLS and CDR2 as YYNGEE.

This clone was picked up one time. The chain employs TRBV20-1 and TRBJ2-3; 12 nucleotides line up with TRBD2. Germline trimming cut 3 bases from V and 4 bases from J; bases unmatched to any gene: 11. Germline V gene sequence: CDR1 DFQATT, CDR2 SNEGSKA (reference sequence). CDR3 length equals 17 residues. The CDR3 nucleotides read TGCAGTGCTAGTCCCCCTAGCGGGAGGGCCCGCTCAGATACGCAGTATTTT. It codes for CSASPPSGRARSDTQYF.

Here the CDR3 reads CASSYSNRANTEAFF. Here the CDR3 DNA reads TGTGCCAGCAGTTACTCGAACAGGGCGAACACTGAAGCTTTCTTT. The gene calls are TRBV6-5 and TRBJ1-1; tentative D call: TRBD1 (6 bases). This CDR3 has 15 residues. The germline V gene has CDR1 MNHEY and CDR2 SVGAGI. V was cut by 0 bases and J by 1 base, with 9 bases left in between.

This chain links TRBV28 with TRBJ1-2, with 9 bases fitting TRBD1. The germline V gene encodes CDR1 MDHEN and CDR2 SYDVKM. Trimming at V came to 5 bases and at J to 8 bases, leaving 6 bases not matched to a gene. The CDR3 consists of 13 residues. The CDR3 loop reads CASSTGGSRGYTF. In DNA form, the CDR3 reads TGTGCCAGCAGTACAGGGGGCAGCAGGGGCTACACCTTC.

V is TRBV6-2 or TRBV6-3 and J is TRBJ2-7, with TRBD1 identical over 10 bases. The length of the CDR3 is 16 residues. V lost 3 bases, J lost 1 base, and 6 bases stayed unmatched. Looked up from germline, CDR1 is MNHEY and CDR2 is SVGEGT. CDR3 coding DNA: TGTGCCAGCAGTTATTTCGGGACAGGGGCATCCTACGAGCAGTACTTC. This codes for CASSYFGTGASYEQYF.

The chain joins TRBV6-6 to TRBJ1-4; 7 positions agree with TRBD1. With V trimmed by 6 bases and J by 5 bases, 6 bases remained unmatched. In germline, CDR1 is MNHNY, CDR2 SVGAGI (reference sequence). CDR3 length: 14 amino acids. The CDR3 reads CASSRTGLNEKLFF. CDR3 in DNA: TGTGCCAGCAGCCGGACAGGACTCAATGAAAAACTGTTTTTT.

The genes are TRBV19 and TRBJ2-5, with D uncertain. The CDR3 is made up of 12 amino acids. CDR1 is LNHDA, CDR2 SQIVND, per germline (reference sequence). Trimming removed 6 bases at V and 2 bases at J, with 7 bases between. The CDR3 DNA reads as TGTGCCAGTAGCAACAGACAAGAGACCCAGTACTTC. The encoded protein is CASSNRQETQYF.

V is TRBV7-3 and J is TRBJ2-3, with D possibly matching TRBD2 (5 bases). Germline assignment: CDR1 SGHTA and CDR2 FQGTGA. The CDR3 loop spans 14 amino acids. Trimming stripped 5 bases from V and 6 bases from J, with 15 bases between. DNA of the CDR3: TGTGCCAGCAGCCTCCTAGCTGGAGCCGATACGCAGTATTTT. This translates into CASSLLAGADTQYF. Using reference TRBV7-3 and TRBJ2-3 for the parts outside the CDR3, the full variable domain is GAGVSQTPSNKVTEKGKYVELRCDPISGHTALYWYRQSLGQGPEFLIYFQGTGAADDSGLPNDRFFAVRPEGSVSTLKIQRTERGDSAVYLCASSLLAGADTQYFGPGTRLTVL.

The chain combines TRBV30 with TRBJ1-1; 7 bases fit TRBD1. Germline V CDR1 and CDR2: GTSNPN, SVGIG (reference sequence). The junction had 15 bases not matched to a gene; V was cut back by 7 bases and J by 10 bases. The CDR3 runs 13 residues. CDR3 sequence: CASTTGASEVAFF. CDR3 coding DNA: TGTGCCTCCACTACAGGGGCCAGCGAGGTAGCTTTCTTT.

The chain joins TRBV11-2 to TRBJ1-5, with D uncertain. Per the germline V gene, CDR1 is SGHAT and CDR2 is FQNNGV. The CDR3 totals 13 residues. Trimming pared 0 bases from V and 7 bases from J, leaving 7 bases between. The CDR3 here is CASSLDLGQPQHF. The CDR3 nucleotides read TGTGCCAGCAGCTTAGATCTAGGCCAGCCCCAGCATTTT. The full variable domain, rest sourced from reference TRBV11-2 and TRBJ1-5, is EAGVAQSPRYKIIEKRQSVAFWCNPISGHATLYWYQQILGQGPKLLIQFQNNGVVDDSQLPKDRFSAERLKGVDSTLKIQPAKLEDSAVYLCASSLDLGQPQHFGDGTRLSIL.

V gene TRBV3-1 (or the pseudogene TRBV3-2) combines with J gene TRBJ2-7, with 8 bases fitting TRBD1. J lost 1 base, V lost 4 bases, and 0 bases had no gene match. The CDR3 length is 13 residues. The germline gives CDR1 LGHDT, CDR2 YNNKEL (reference sequence). DNA of the CDR3: TGTGCCAGCAGCCGACAGGGGTCCTACGAGCAGTACTTC. Protein sequence: CASSRQGSYEQYF.

This chain links TRBV18 with TRBJ2-3; 8 bases agree with TRBD1. CDR1 KGHSH and CDR2 LQKENI come from the germline V gene. There are 16 residues in the CDR3. The trim removed 2 bases at V and 3 bases at J, leaving 7 bases unmatched. In nucleotides, the CDR3 is TGTGCCAGCTCACCATACAGGGGGAGTAATACAGATACGCAGTATTTT. This encodes CASSPYRGSNTDTQYF.

This clone was counted a few times. V usage is TRBV4-1 and J usage is TRBJ1-3; 7 nucleotides agree with TRBD1. Germline V gives CDR1 MGHRA, CDR2 YSYEKL. The J segment lost 2 bases and the V segment lost 1 base, leaving 17 bases of the junction unmatched. This CDR3 has 20 amino acids. The CDR3 DNA follows: TGCGCCAGCAGCCAAGGAATGACAGGGAAAAGGCCGGGGGCTGGAAACACCATATATTTT. The encoded protein is CASSQGMTGKRPGAGNTIYF.

In DNA, the CDR3 is TGTGCCAGCAGCCGGGCAGGGACAGAAAAGTTAGGTGGCTACACCTTC. Translating it yields CASSRAGTEKLGGYTF. The rearrangement links TRBV11-2 to TRBJ1-2; 7 positions agree with TRBD1. After removal of 5 bases from V and 7 bases from J, the junction contained 16 bases not matched to a gene. The germline CDR1 and CDR2 sequences are SGHAT and FQNNGV. The CDR3 sequence is 16 residues long.

V usage is TRBV5-4 and J usage is TRBJ2-1, with 9 bases matching TRBD2. Trimming cost V 5 bases and J 6 bases; bases outside gene matches: 12. Germline CDR1 SGHNT, CDR2 YYREEE (reference sequence). The CDR3 consists of 16 residues. In DNA form, the CDR3 reads TGTGCCAGCAGAGTGGTTTCGCGGGGGGGCATCAATGAGCAGTTCTTC. Translating gives CASRVVSRGGINEQFF.

A word on this clone: Different DNA sequences within this sample yield the same CDR3. The rearrangement uses TRBV19 and TRBJ1-1; D gene unclear. Trimming cost V 9 bases and J 2 bases, with 7 bases left between them. The CDR3 consists of 11 residues. Germline CDR1 is LNHDA and CDR2 is SQIVND (reference sequence). CDR3 coding DNA: TGTGCCAGCACGAGTAACACTGAAGCTTTCTTT. Protein: CASTSNTEAFF.

The V gene is TRBV9, the J gene TRBJ2-5, with 13 bases fitting TRBD2. The trim removed 3 bases at V and 5 bases at J, leaving 7 bases unmatched. The germline V gene has CDR1 SGDLS and CDR2 YYNGEE. CDR3 size: 16 residues. CDR3 nucleotides: TGTGCCAGCAGCGCCACGACTAGCGGGGGGCGGGAGACCCAGTACTTC. It is translated as CASSATTSGGRETQYF. The full variable domain, completed using reference TRBV9 and TRBJ2-5, is DSGVTQTPKHLITATGQRVTLRCSPRSGDLSVYWYQQSLDQGLQFLIQYYNGEERAKGNILERFSAQQFPDLHSELNLSSLELGDSALYFCASSATTSGGRETQYFGPGTRLLVL.

The chain employs TRBV9 and TRBJ2-7; 10 bases are shared with TRBD2. The germline V gene has CDR1 SGDLS and CDR2 YYNGEE. CDR3 length: 14 amino acids. V shed 0 bases, J shed 3 bases, and the junction held 0 bases outside the gene matches. The CDR3 DNA reads as TGTGCCAGCAGCGTAGTAGCGGGAGGCTACGAGCAGTACTTC. Its translation: CASSVVAGGYEQYF.

The chain combines TRBV6-6 with TRBJ2-5; possibly TRBD2 for D (6 bases). The CDR3 runs 14 residues. Deletions cut 6 bases from V and 2 bases from J, with 13 bases between. Germline CDR1 reads MNHNY; CDR2 reads SVGAGI (reference sequence). The CDR3 coding sequence is TGTGCCAGCAGGGCCGGGACTCGTCAAGAGACCCAGTACTTC. It codes for CASRAGTRQETQYF.

V and J are TRBV7-6 and TRBJ2-3; D is possibly TRBD1 (6 bases). Germline CDR1 is SGHVS and CDR2 is FNYEAQ. V dropped 5 bases and J dropped 0 bases, with 9 bases sitting between them. The CDR3 is 14 amino acids. CDR3 amino acids: CASSPGQSTDTQYF. In nucleotides, the CDR3 is TGTGCCAGCAGCCCGGGACAAAGCACAGATACGCAGTATTTT.

The sample holds one count of this clone. The V and J genes are TRBV6-2 or TRBV6-3 and TRBJ2-1, with D hard to call. V lost 2 bases and J lost 3, with 14 bases in between. Germline V gene sequence: CDR1 MNHEY, CDR2 SVGEGT. This CDR3 is 16 amino acids long. This CDR3 reads CASSYDPERLYNEQFF. The CDR3 DNA is TGTGCCAGCAGTTACGATCCGGAGCGTCTCTACAATGAGCAGTTCTTC.

This chain joins TRBV5-4 and TRBJ2-1, with 13 bases aligning to TRBD2. The CDR3 runs to 18 residues. CDR1 is SGHNT, CDR2 YYREEE, per germline (reference sequence). V dropped 4 bases and J dropped 4; count of bases not matched to a gene: 11. The CDR3 DNA follows: TGTGCCAGCAGCCTGGGGTTAACTAGCGGGGGGGCTTACAATGAGCAGTTCTTC. It is translated as CASSLGLTSGGAYNEQFF.

The genes are TRBV25-1 and TRBJ1-2, with TRBD1 as a possible D gene (6 bases). Between the trimmed V and J ends, which lost 5 bases and 8 bases, there was a span of 12 bases. Per germline, CDR1 MGHDK and CDR2 SYGVNS. This CDR3 spans 12 amino acids. The CDR3 bases are TGTGCCAGCAGTTTCTTGAGGGGGGGCTACACCTTC. Protein sequence: CASSFLRGGYTF.

This chain links TRBV5-6 with TRBJ2-3; 9 positions match TRBD1. V shed 4 bases, J shed 2 bases, and the junction held 8 bases outside the gene matches. Germline CDR1 reads SGHDT; CDR2 reads YYEEEE. This CDR3 has 16 residues. CDR3 in amino acids: CASSPEGQGDTDTQYF. Written as DNA, the CDR3 is TGTGCCAGCAGCCCGGAGGGACAGGGAGACACAGATACGCAGTATTTT.

The chain links TRBV19 to TRBJ2-1; 7 bases are shared with TRBD1. The ends lost 10 bases at V and 4 bases at J; junction bases unmatched: 7. Germline V gives CDR1 LNHDA, CDR2 SQIVND (reference sequence). This CDR3 is built from 13 residues. As DNA, the CDR3 is TGTGCCACGTCCGGGACAGCTTACAATGAGCAGTTCTTC. Protein product: CATSGTAYNEQFF. Variable domain in full (rest from reference TRBV19 and TRBJ2-1): DGGITQSPKYLFRKEGQNVTLSCEQNLNHDAMYWYRQDPGQGLRLIYYSQIVNDFQKGDIAEGYSVSREKKESFPLTVTSAQKNPTAFYLCATSGTAYNEQFFGPGTRLTVL.

This chain uses TRBV7-3 with TRBJ2-2; 11 bases line up with TRBD2. In germline, CDR1 is SGHTA, CDR2 FQGTGA. This CDR3 is 15 amino acids long. Losses at the gene ends were 3 bases for V and 6 bases for J; bases not matched to a gene: 3. As DNA, the CDR3 is TGTGCCAGCAGCTTTACTAGCGGGAGTTCCGGGGAGCTGTTTTTT. As protein: CASSFTSGSSGELFF.

This chain connects TRBV6-5 to TRBJ1-1; 7 positions agree with TRBD1. The germline V gene has CDR1 MNHEY and CDR2 SVGAGI. This CDR3 spans 14 amino acids. Trimming at V came to 5 bases and at J to 1 base, leaving 4 bases not matched to a gene. CDR3 bases: TGTGCCAGCAGTACTGGGACAGCGAACACTGAAGCTTTCTTT. Residues: CASSTGTANTEAFF.

V and J are TRBV4-2 and TRBJ2-2; TRBD1 matches at 9 bases. CDR1 is LGHNA, CDR2 YNFKEQ, per germline. The CDR3 contains 15 residues. J was trimmed by 6 bases and V by 0 bases; bases with no gene match: 2. The CDR3 sequence: CASSQETGGPGELFF. In DNA, the CDR3 is TGTGCCAGCAGCCAAGAGACAGGGGGACCCGGGGAGCTGTTTTTT.